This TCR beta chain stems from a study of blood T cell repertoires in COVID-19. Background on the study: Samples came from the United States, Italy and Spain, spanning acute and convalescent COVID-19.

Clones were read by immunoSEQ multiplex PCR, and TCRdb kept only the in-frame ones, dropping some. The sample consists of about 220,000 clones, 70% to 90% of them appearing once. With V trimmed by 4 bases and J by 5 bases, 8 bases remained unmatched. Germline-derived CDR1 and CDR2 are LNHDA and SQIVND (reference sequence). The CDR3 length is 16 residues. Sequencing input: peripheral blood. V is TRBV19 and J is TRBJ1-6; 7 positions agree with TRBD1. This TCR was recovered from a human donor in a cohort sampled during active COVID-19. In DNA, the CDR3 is TGTGCCAGTAGTAGGAAACAGGGGCTTAATAATTCACCCCTCCACTTT. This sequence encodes CASSRKQGLNNSPLHF.